This T cell receptor (beta chain) was profiled in a study of T cell repertoires in ileal Crohn's disease. Overall study context: Postoperative therapy was given to about half: more than 10 thiopurines, roughly 20 anti-TNF agents. Whole-study results and caveats: Every patient over 26.8% clonality showed endoscopic recurrence.

Clones were sequenced by immunoSEQ multiplex PCR, and TCRdb holds only the in-frame ones, with some missing. The sample holds roughly 16,000 clones, about 93% seen once. Points on this clone: Its antigen is unknown.

The source is an adult with Crohn's disease. The sample comprised ileal tissue.

Here the CDR3 reads CASSLGGDEQYF. The CDR3 coding sequence is TGCGCCAGCAGCTTGGGCGGGGACGAGCAGTACTTC. The chain has TRBV5-1 and TRBJ2-7; tentative D call: TRBD2 (6 bases). Per the germline V gene, CDR1 is SGHRS and CDR2 is YFSETQ. The V end lost 0 bases, the J end lost 5 bases, and 6 bases lay between the germline ends. The CDR3 has 12 amino acids.